Below, 26 T cell receptor beta chains from the same sample are listed, as sequenced in a study of T-cell reconstitution after alpha-beta-depleted transplantation in children. Unique molecular identifiers were used in preparing the TCRbeta library. TCRdb reprocessed the PCR reads with MiXCR, giving one entry per CDR3 protein. The table lists about 580,000 distinct CDR3 sequences, 23% of them singletons. Here the sequenced sample was PBMCs, mostly from graft donor cells, taken 360 days after TCRalphabeta/CD19-depleted stem cell transplant. The receptors stem from a boy under three years old who had a stem cell transplant for acute myeloid leukemia, so the T cells may come from the graft donor.

The rearrangement uses TRBV6-1 and TRBJ2-2, with D perhaps TRBD1 (5 bases). Per germline, CDR1 MNHNS and CDR2 SASEGT. With 0 bases removed from V and 3 bases from J, the gap between germline ends came to 8 bases. The CDR3 consists of 15 residues. The CDR3: CASSEARADTGELFF. The DNA of the CDR3 is TGTGCCAGCAGTGAAGCCAGGGCGGACACCGGGGAGCTGTTTTTT.

This clonotype was counted a few times. This chain uses TRBV20-1 with TRBJ1-1, with a tentative D call TRBD1 (5 bases). V dropped 0 bases and J dropped 0 bases, with 17 bases sitting between them. The length of the CDR3 is 17 residues. Germline V gives CDR1 DFQATT, CDR2 SNEGSKA (reference sequence). CDR3 sequence reads: CSARDGGDHVMNTEAFF. For the CDR3, the DNA is TGCAGTGCTAGAGATGGAGGGGACCATGTCATGAACACTGAAGCTTTCTTT.

This clonotype was observed at least ten times. J is TRBJ2-3 and V is TRBV27; 11 nucleotides match TRBD2. Germline CDR1 is MNHEY and CDR2 is SMNVEV (reference sequence). The CDR3 totals 15 residues. The junction had 7 bases not matched to a gene; V was cut back by 4 bases and J by 7 bases. CDR3 residues: CASSSLAGGLYTQYF. CDR3 nucleotides: TGTGCCAGCAGTTCCCTAGCGGGGGGCCTATATACGCAGTATTTT.

This clonotype was observed many times. The V gene is TRBV5-1, the J gene TRBJ1-1; D may be TRBD1 (6 bases). This CDR3 is 16 amino acids long. Deletions cut 4 bases from V and 1 base from J, with 17 bases between. The germline V gene encodes CDR1 SGHRS and CDR2 YFSETQ. The DNA of the CDR3 is TGCGCCAGCAGCGAAGGGGGAAGGATGGGGAACACTGAAGCTTTCTTT. Protein product: CASSEGGRMGNTEAFF.

This clonotype was found a few times. The DNA for the CDR3 is TGTGCCAGCACCTATGACGGGGATGAGCAGTTCTTC. Translated: CASTYDGDEQFF. V is TRBV5-5 and J is TRBJ2-1, with a weak D call TRBD2 (5 bases). Germline V gene lookup returns CDR1 SGHKS and CDR2 YYEKEE (reference sequence). The CDR3 is made up of 12 amino acids. Deletions cut 6 bases from V and 8 bases from J, with 12 bases between. Combining the CDR3 with reference TRBV5-5 and TRBJ2-1 gives the whole variable domain DAGVTQSPTHLIKTRGQQVTLRCSPISGHKSVSWYQQVLGQGPQFIFQYYEKEERGRGNFPDRFSARQFPNYSSELNVNALLLGDSALYLCASTYDGDEQFFGPGTRLTVL.

This clonotype was counted a few times. The rearrangement uses TRBV6-1 and TRBJ1-5; 8 nucleotides agree with TRBD1. The V gene end was trimmed by 5 bases and the J gene end by 5 bases; junction bases not matched to a gene: 8. The germline V gene has CDR1 MNHNS and CDR2 SASEGT. The CDR3 covers 15 residues. The CDR3 here is CASSKRTGWDQPQHF. The CDR3 DNA reads as TGTGCCAGCAGTAAACGGACAGGGTGGGATCAGCCCCAGCATTTT.

This clonotype occurred many times. The chain joins TRBV7-2 to TRBJ1-5; 8 bases fit TRBD1. Per germline, CDR1 SGHTA and CDR2 FQGNSA. J gave up 0 bases and V 5 bases, and 6 bases lay outside the gene matches. CDR3 length: 16 amino acids. Here the CDR3 DNA reads TGTGCCAGCAGCGTGACAGGGGCTCTTAGCAATCAGCCCCAGCATTTT. Protein: CASSVTGALSNQPQHF.

This clonotype showed up just a few times. The CDR3: CSAKRDRGYTGELFF. The CDR3 DNA reads as TGCAGTGCTAAAAGGGACAGGGGATACACCGGGGAGCTGTTTTTT. This rearrangement joins TRBV20-1 to TRBJ2-2; 10 bases line up with TRBD1. The V gene's germline CDR1 is DFQATT and CDR2 SNEGSKA (reference sequence). CDR3 size: 15 residues. The trim removed 4 bases at V and 3 bases at J, leaving 5 bases unmatched.

This clonotype was observed at least ten times. The gene calls are TRBV7-2 and TRBJ2-2; D remains unclear. The CDR3 runs to 12 residues. V was shortened by 5 bases and J by 9 bases, with 10 bases between the two germline ends. The germline CDR1 and CDR2 sequences are SGHTA and FQGNSA. The CDR3 coding sequence is TGTGCCAGCAGCCCCGGCTGGCGGGAGCTGTTTTTT. As protein: CASSPGWRELFF.

The V gene is TRBV12-3 or TRBV12-4, the J gene TRBJ2-7; perhaps D is TRBD1 or TRBD2 (7 bases each). Deletions cut 5 bases from V and 5 bases from J, with 19 bases between. The CDR3 has 15 amino acids. This CDR3 is CASSPRQGGANEQYF. CDR3 bases: TGTGCCAGCAGTCCGCGACAGGGAGGGGCCAACGAGCAGTACTTC.

This clonotype showed up many times. The chain employs TRBV11-2 and TRBJ1-6; D ambiguous. Trimming left V 0 bases short and J 10 bases short, with 10 bases between. CDR3 size: 14 residues. The germline V gene has CDR1 SGHAT and CDR2 FQNNGV. In DNA, the CDR3 is TGTGCCAGCAGCTTAGATATTGAGAGATCACCCCTCCACTTT. Protein product: CASSLDIERSPLHF.

This chain links TRBV12-3 or TRBV12-4 with TRBJ1-1; D call uncertain. V was pared by 3 bases and J by 3 bases, with 11 bases between. The CDR3 runs to 14 residues. CDR3 nucleotides: TGTGCCAGCAGTTTCGGTGGGGAGGACACTGAAGCTTTCTTT. Encoded protein: CASSFGGEDTEAFF.

The V and J genes are TRBV7-3 and TRBJ2-3; D may be TRBD1 (6 bases). The CDR3 has 13 amino acids. Germline CDR1 and CDR2: SGHTA and FQGTGA. The V end was cut by 5 bases, the J end by 8 bases, with 14 bases between. CDR3 DNA sequence: TGTGCCAGCAGCAAATCAGGGGCCCCTACGCAGTATTTT. It yields the protein CASSKSGAPTQYF.

A few counts support this clonotype. The chain employs TRBV11-2 and TRBJ1-1, with D unresolved. Germline V CDR1 and CDR2: SGHAT, FQNNGV. The CDR3 covers 14 residues. Trimming removed 1 base from V and 0 bases from J, with 6 bases in between. Here the CDR3 reads CASSLAIMNTEAFF. The CDR3 nucleotides are TGTGCCAGCAGCTTAGCGATCATGAACACTGAAGCTTTCTTT.

The chain joins TRBV28 to TRBJ2-1, with TRBD2 identical over 8 bases. This CDR3 region has 17 residues. Germline assignment: CDR1 MDHEN and CDR2 SYDVKM. Trimming removed 5 bases from V and 4 bases from J; junction bases left unmatched: 13. In nucleotides, the CDR3 is TGTGCCAGCAGTCCCTCTGGGCGGGGGGCCCTATACAATGAGCAGTTCTTC. This codes for CASSPSGRGALYNEQFF. Using reference TRBV28 and TRBJ2-1 for the parts outside the CDR3, the full variable domain is DVKVTQSSRYLVKRTGEKVFLECVQDMDHENMFWYRQDPGLGLRLIYFSYDVKMKEKGDIPEGYSVSREKKERFSLILESASTNQTSMYLCASSPSGRGALYNEQFFGPGTRLTVL.

This clonotype was seen only a few times. J is TRBJ1-5 and V is TRBV10-2; D remains ambiguous. Germline V lookup: CDR1 WSHSY, CDR2 SAAADI. Trimming cost V 3 bases and J 0 bases, with 12 bases left between them. The CDR3 sequence is 16 residues long. In DNA form, the CDR3 reads TGCGCCAGCAGTGACGGGTCTGGTCTTAGCAATCAGCCCCAGCATTTT. This codes for CASSDGSGLSNQPQHF.

The rearrangement uses TRBV20-1 and TRBJ2-1, with 9 bases that match TRBD2. The V and J ends lost 0 bases and 4 bases, in that order; junction bases with no gene match: 10. From germline, CDR1 is DFQATT and CDR2 SNEGSKA (reference sequence). The CDR3 is 17 residues long. The CDR3 spells CSARDRLPGLAYNEQFF. The CDR3 region has the DNA TGCAGTGCTAGAGATCGTCTCCCGGGACTAGCTTACAATGAGCAGTTCTTC.

This chain uses TRBV13 with TRBJ2-6; possibly TRBD1 or TRBD2 for D (6 bases each). Trimming shortened V by 0 bases and J by 0 bases, and 15 bases separated the two germline ends. CDR1 and CDR2 (germline): PRHDT, FYEKMQ (reference sequence). The CDR3 extends over 19 amino acids. CDR3 nucleotide sequence: TGTGCCAGCAGCTTAGGAGGGGGACTCCCGATCTCTGGGGCCAACGTCCTGACTTTC. Its translation: CASSLGGGLPISGANVLTF.

The chain recombines TRBV20-1 with TRBJ2-1, with 11 bases matching TRBD2. Losses at the gene ends were 3 bases for V and 9 bases for J; bases not matched to a gene: 7. This CDR3 spans 14 amino acids. Per germline, CDR1 DFQATT and CDR2 SNEGSKA (reference sequence). CDR3 region: CSARLSGGASEQFF. The CDR3 coding sequence is TGCAGTGCTAGGCTTAGCGGGGGGGCGAGTGAGCAGTTCTTC.

This clonotype was recorded many times. This chain uses TRBV20-1 with TRBJ2-3; possible D gene TRBD1, 6 bases. Trimming cost V 2 bases and J 4 bases, with 10 bases left between them. Germline CDR1 is DFQATT and CDR2 is SNEGSKA (reference sequence). This CDR3 is built from 13 residues. The CDR3 nucleotides read TGCAGTGCTAGATCAACAGGGCCAGATACGCAGTATTTT. It yields the protein CSARSTGPDTQYF.

J is TRBJ2-1 and V is TRBV9; 7 nucleotides line up with TRBD1. Germline V CDR1 and CDR2: SGDLS, YYNGEE. The CDR3 is 13 amino acids. J gave up 10 bases and V 3 bases, and 7 bases lay outside the gene matches. The CDR3 reads CASSARGGSEQFF. In DNA, the CDR3 is TGTGCCAGCAGCGCTAGAGGGGGCAGCGAGCAGTTCTTC.

This clonotype was counted a single time. The V gene is TRBV10-3, the J gene TRBJ2-7; D possibly uses TRBD1 or TRBD2 (5 bases each). CDR3 size: 14 residues. Germline loops: CDR1 ENHRY, CDR2 SYGVKD. Trimming took 0 bases from V and 5 from J, leaving 11 bases between them. In DNA form, the CDR3 reads TGTGCCATCAGTGAGTCGACGGGGCAAGACGAGCAGTACGTC. It encodes CAISESTGQDEQYV.

The chain couples TRBV3-1 to TRBJ2-5, with D perhaps TRBD1 or TRBD2 (5 bases each). Germline CDR1 and CDR2: LGHDT and YNNKEL (reference sequence). The germline V and J ends were trimmed by 10 bases and 9 bases, with 15 bases remaining between them. The CDR3 totals 11 residues. The DNA of the CDR3 is TGTGCCACCGGGACCGTGGTGGCCCAGTACTTC. Its protein is CATGTVVAQYF.

The rearrangement links TRBV6-1 to TRBJ2-7; 7 bases map to TRBD1. The CDR3 has 13 amino acids. Germline assignment: CDR1 MNHNS and CDR2 SASEGT. Unmatched junction bases numbered 7, after V lost 6 bases and J lost 5 bases. The DNA for the CDR3 is TGTGCCAGCAGACCCTCTGACAGGGACGAGCAGTACGTC. The encoded protein is CASRPSDRDEQYV.

This clonotype has at least ten counts. The chain has TRBV6-5 and TRBJ2-7, with D possibly matching TRBD1 (6 bases). The CDR3 contains 14 residues. Germline CDR1 is MNHEY and CDR2 is SVGAGI. V lost 4 bases and J 7 bases, leaving 17 bases between the germline ends. CDR3 in DNA: TGTGCCAGCAGTTCCACTTTACAGGGTGGAGAGCAGTACTTC. The encoded protein is CASSSTLQGGEQYF.

This clonotype was observed at least ten times. The rearrangement uses TRBV10-3 and TRBJ2-2; possible D gene TRBD1, 6 bases. The V end lost 7 bases, the J end lost 3 bases, and 12 bases lay between the germline ends. The V gene's germline CDR1 is ENHRY and CDR2 SYGVKD. The CDR3 has 14 residues. The CDR3 DNA follows: TGTGCCATCACGAGGGGGTCGGACACCGGGGAGCTGTTTTTT. It translates to CAITRGSDTGELFF.